The 29 T cell receptor beta chains reported below all come from one sample, sequenced in a study of blood T cells in healthy people across ages. A sample-barcoded 5' primer and a J-beta primer mix were used in a second PCR of roughly 7 to 11 cycles. TCRdb analysed the 5' RACE reads with MiXCR anew, one entry per CDR3 protein. The table includes approximately 680,000 distinct CDR3 sequences, approximately 30% detected once. Sequencing was done on a sample of blood. These TCRs come from a woman older than 75 in good health.

This clonotype was found many times. The chain recombines TRBV5-6 with TRBJ1-1; weak D call: TRBD1 (5 bases). This CDR3 region has 14 residues. Trimming stripped 2 bases from V and 3 bases from J, with 11 bases between. CDR1 and CDR2 from the germline V gene are SGHDT and YYEEEE. The DNA for the CDR3 is TGTGCCAGCAGCTTTGAGGGGATTTACACTGAAGCTTTCTTT. Translation gives CASSFEGIYTEAFF.

J is TRBJ1-1 and V is TRBV5-1, with 9 bases lining up with TRBD1. There are 15 residues in the CDR3. V shed 3 bases and J 3 bases; nucleotides not matched to a gene: 6. Germline V gene sequence: CDR1 SGHRS, CDR2 YFSETQ. CDR3 nucleotides: TGCGCCAGCAGCTGGACACAGGGGGCGTACACTGAAGCTTTCTTT. Its protein is CASSWTQGAYTEAFF.

The chain uses TRBV20-1 and TRBJ1-5, with 10 bases aligning to TRBD1. The trim removed 3 bases at V and 3 bases at J, leaving 11 bases unmatched. The CDR3 is 17 amino acids. The germline CDR1 and CDR2 sequences are DFQATT and SNEGSKA (reference sequence). CDR3 sequence reads: CSASRPGTGDLNQPQHF. DNA of the CDR3: TGCAGTGCTAGTAGACCCGGGACAGGGGACCTCAATCAGCCCCAGCATTTT.

The rearrangement uses TRBV11-3 and TRBJ2-1; possibly TRBD2 for D (5 bases). Germline CDR1 and CDR2: SGHNT and YENEEA. V lost 5 bases and J 13 bases, leaving 21 bases between the germline ends. This CDR3 has 14 amino acids. CDR3: CASSPTAGAETQFF. The CDR3 region has the DNA TGTGCCAGCAGCCCGACGGCGGGCGCAGAGACCCAGTTCTTC.

In the case of this clonotype: A much larger clonotype is one base distant, so this may be a read error. The J gene is TRBJ2-1, the V gene TRBV29-1, with 10 bases that match TRBD2. V was clipped by 5 bases and J by 7 bases; unmatched bases: 5. Germline V lookup: CDR1 SQVTM, CDR2 ANQGSEA. The CDR3 is 13 residues long. As DNA, the CDR3 is TGCAGCGTTCGAGCGGGGGGGCGAAATGAGCAGTTCTTC. Translating gives CSVRAGGRNEQFF.

V usage is TRBV29-1 and J usage is TRBJ1-2, with D maybe TRBD1 (6 bases). Per the germline V gene, CDR1 is SQVTM and CDR2 is ANQGSEA. The CDR3 is made up of 13 amino acids. The ends were cut back, 1 base at V and 8 bases at J, with 14 bases in the middle. The CDR3 is CSVEASGGQGYTF. The CDR3 nucleotides are TGCAGCGTTGAAGCGTCGGGGGGACAAGGCTACACCTTC.

This clonotype was detected a few times. A much larger clone is a single base away; this may be a read error. V usage is TRBV20-1 and J usage is TRBJ2-5; 9 bases fit TRBD1. The DNA end is more similar to TRBJ2-7, so the J call may be wrong. The CDR3 totals 13 residues. Germline CDR1 and CDR2: DFQATT and SNEGSKA (reference sequence). The DNA of the CDR3 is TGCAGTGCCGCCCGACAGGGGGGAGACGAGCAGTACTTC. Its translation is CSAARQGGDEQYF.

Comment on this clonotype: A single base separates this from a much larger clone, so it may be a read error. The rearrangement links TRBV20-1 to TRBJ2-3, with 7 positions matching TRBD1. This CDR3 has 15 residues. Germline CDR1 is DFQATT and CDR2 is SNEGSKA (reference sequence). Here the CDR3 DNA reads TGCAGTGCTACAGACAGGGACATCCACACAGATGCGCAGTATTTT. Its protein is CSATDRDIHTDAQYF.

This clonotype was detected many times. The chain links TRBV2 to TRBJ2-3; D perhaps matches TRBD2 (5 bases). The CDR3 consists of 15 residues. Trimming shortened V by 6 bases and J by 4 bases, and 17 bases separated the two germline ends. Germline V gene lookup returns CDR1 SNHLY and CDR2 FYNNEI. The CDR3 sequence is CASRETRSPADTQYF. The CDR3 bases are TGTGCCAGCAGGGAAACTAGGTCCCCCGCAGATACGCAGTATTTT.

This clonotype was seen repeatedly, ten times or more. The V gene is TRBV7-3, the J gene TRBJ2-7, with 7 bases identical to TRBD1. CDR1 and CDR2 from the germline V gene are SGHTA and FQGTGA. The CDR3 is 15 residues long. The V and J ends lost 2 bases and 2 bases, in that order; junction bases with no gene match: 6. The CDR3 sequence is CASSLEQGPTYEQYF. CDR3 coding DNA: TGTGCCAGCAGCTTAGAACAGGGGCCCACCTACGAGCAGTACTTC.

There are many counts of this clonotype. The chain links TRBV4-1 to TRBJ1-2; 9 nucleotides match TRBD1. Losses at the gene ends were 0 bases for V and 3 bases for J; bases not matched to a gene: 5. The CDR3 is made up of 16 amino acids. Germline V gives CDR1 MGHRA, CDR2 YSYEKL. In DNA, the CDR3 is TGCGCCAGCAGCCAAGATATCCGGGACAGGGACTATGGCTACACCTTC. Amino acids: CASSQDIRDRDYGYTF.

In its sample, this clonotype was seen many times. The genes are TRBV6-6 and TRBJ1-2, with TRBD1 matching over 10 bases. Germline loops: CDR1 MNHNY, CDR2 SVGAGI (reference sequence). This CDR3 comprises 14 residues. The trim removed 6 bases at V and 2 bases at J, leaving 3 bases unmatched. The CDR3 reads CASSSDRGNYGYTF. The CDR3 DNA is TGTGCCAGCAGCTCGGACAGGGGGAACTATGGCTACACCTTC.

A remark on this clonotype: This may be a read error: a much more frequent sequence differs by one nucleotide. The chain recombines TRBV2 with TRBJ2-5; D uncertain. The J call could be wrong; TRBJ2-7 is a better fit for the DNA end. The CDR3 totals 11 residues. Germline CDR1 SNHLY, CDR2 FYNNEI. CDR3 in DNA: TGTGCCAGCATCTTGGGTTGCGAGCAGTACTTC. This codes for CASILGCEQYF.

This clonotype came up many times. DNA for the CDR3: TGCGCCAGCAGCCTTCGACCTAGCGGGGGGGGCAATGAGCAGTTCTTC. Amino acid sequence: CASSLRPSGGGNEQFF. The chain recombines TRBV5-1 with TRBJ2-1; 12 nucleotides match TRBD2. Unmatched junction bases numbered 8, after V lost 4 bases and J lost 6 bases. The CDR3 has 16 amino acids. The germline CDR1 and CDR2 sequences are SGHRS and YFSETQ.

This clonotype was observed many times. The gene calls are TRBV7-3 and TRBJ2-5, with 9 nucleotides matching TRBD1. The CDR3 loop spans 19 amino acids. CDR1 and CDR2 (germline): SGHTA, FQGTGA. The trim removed 1 base at V and 4 bases at J, leaving 16 bases unmatched. CDR3 amino acids: CASSLKGPNDRGWGETQYF. Written as DNA, the CDR3 is TGTGCCAGCAGCTTAAAGGGTCCCAATGACAGGGGGTGGGGAGAGACCCAGTACTTC. Based on the CDR3 plus reference TRBV7-3 and TRBJ2-5, the full variable domain is GAGVSQTPSNKVTEKGKYVELRCDPISGHTALYWYRQSLGQGPEFLIYFQGTGAADDSGLPNDRFFAVRPEGSVSTLKIQRTERGDSAVYLCASSLKGPNDRGWGETQYFGPGTRLLVL.

This sequence joins TRBV4-1 and TRBJ2-5; D could derive from TRBD1 or TRBD2 (5 bases each). Trimming shortened V by 6 bases and J by 6 bases, and 8 bases separated the two germline ends. This CDR3 is 11 amino acids long. Germline loops: CDR1 MGHRA, CDR2 YSYEKL. The CDR3 region has the DNA TGCGCCAGCAGGGGGGACCAGACCCAGTACTTC. This translates into CASRGDQTQYF.

The CDR3 here is CASSNTSGFNPQETQYF. CDR3 bases: TGTGCCAGCAGCAACACTAGCGGCTTTAACCCCCAAGAGACCCAGTACTTC. The chain couples TRBV21-1 to TRBJ2-5; TRBD2, the table's D call, lacks a check against the DNA. TRBV21-1 is tagged as a pseudogene. The length of the CDR3 is 17 residues.

The table lists this clonotype with many counts. The chain uses TRBV28 and TRBJ2-3, with D perhaps TRBD1 (5 bases). Between the trimmed V and J ends, which lost 5 bases and 0 bases, there was a span of 12 bases. CDR1 is MDHEN, CDR2 SYDVKM, per germline. This CDR3 comprises 15 residues. The CDR3, as DNA: TGTGCCAGCAGTCCCGTTGGGGCTAGCACAGATACGCAGTATTTT. This codes for CASSPVGASTDTQYF.

V gene TRBV2 combines with J gene TRBJ1-2; no clear D. The length of the CDR3 is 14 residues. V was trimmed by 6 bases and J by 4 bases, leaving 15 bases between them. CDR1 is SNHLY and CDR2 is FYNNEI in the germline V gene. The CDR3, as DNA: TGTGCCAGCAGAGAAAGGGAATTTGCCTATGGCTACACCTTC. Translating gives CASREREFAYGYTF.

This clonotype was counted only a few times. A single base separates this from a much larger clone, so it may be a read error. The genes are TRBV12-3 or TRBV12-4 and TRBJ2-5, with 12 positions matching TRBD1. The length of the CDR3 is 15 residues. V was pared by 6 bases and J by 4 bases, with 6 bases of the junction left unmatched. The chain's CDR3 is CASRLGQGAGETQYF. The CDR3 DNA reads TGTGCCAGCAGACTGGGACAGGGGGCGGGAGAGACCCAGTACTTC.

This clonotype turned up a few times. V gene TRBV10-3 combines with J gene TRBJ2-7; D is perhaps TRBD1 (5 bases). Germline V lookup: CDR1 ENHRY, CDR2 SYGVKD. The CDR3 totals 14 residues. Between the trimmed V and J ends, which lost 1 base and 7 bases, there was a span of 14 bases. The CDR3 sequence: CAISEWQGENEQYF. Here the CDR3 DNA reads TGTGCCATCAGTGAGTGGCAGGGTGAAAATGAGCAGTACTTC.

This chain's CDR3 is CASSLDGTGGSEQYF. In DNA form, the CDR3 reads TGCGCCAGCAGCTTGGATGGGACAGGGGGTAGCGAGCAGTACTTC. The chain uses TRBV5-1 and TRBJ2-7; 11 nucleotides align to TRBD1. Unmatched junction bases numbered 5, after V lost 0 bases and J lost 6 bases. Germline V gene data show CDR1 as SGHRS and CDR2 as YFSETQ. The length of the CDR3 is 15 residues.

This clonotype showed up many times. The genes are TRBV7-9 and TRBJ2-7; D gene uncertain. This CDR3 contains 10 residues. Trimming removed 8 bases at V and 9 bases at J, with 11 bases between. Germline V gives CDR1 SEHNR, CDR2 FQNEAQ (reference sequence). The CDR3 bases are TGTGCCAGCGTAGGATCCGGGCAGTACTTC. Translation gives CASVGSGQYF.

This clonotype has only one observation. The V call is TRBV7-3, the J call TRBJ2-1; 11 bases line up with TRBD2. The germline V gene has CDR1 SGHTA and CDR2 FQGTGA. This CDR3 spans 19 amino acids. Losses at the gene ends were 1 base for V and 9 bases for J; bases not matched to a gene: 17. For the CDR3, the DNA is TGTGCCAGCAGCTTAAGCCCCCCCCCCTCTAGCGGGGGGCAGGCTGAGCAGTTCTTC. This codes for CASSLSPPPSSGGQAEQFF.

Many counts were recorded for this clonotype. The V gene is TRBV21-1, the J gene TRBJ2-3; the table's D call, TRBD2, was not checked against the DNA. TRBV21-1 is a documented pseudogene. This CDR3 comprises 17 residues. CDR3 DNA: TGTGCCAGCAGCAAAGCGTCCGAGCGGGGGGAGCAAGATACGCAGTATTTT. Its translation: CASSKASERGEQDTQYF.

The chain couples TRBV12-3 or TRBV12-4 to TRBJ1-5; 7 bases fit TRBD1. The trim removed 5 bases at V and 6 bases at J, leaving 10 bases unmatched. The CDR3 runs to 15 residues. The CDR3 protein is CASSPSGQRGQPQHF. CDR3 nucleotide sequence: TGTGCCAGCAGTCCCTCGGGACAGCGGGGTCAGCCCCAGCATTTT.

As regards this clonotype: This could be a read error, since a much larger clone is one nucleotide away. The CDR3 bases are TGTGCCAGCGCTCTTACCGGGACAGTCTGCGAGCAGTACTTC. It specifies CASALTGTVCEQYF. The V and J genes are TRBV2 and TRBJ2-1; 7 bases match TRBD1. The closer fit of TRBJ2-7 to the DNA end suggests the J call may be wrong. Germline V gene sequence: CDR1 SNHLY, CDR2 FYNNEI. This CDR3 region has 14 residues.

The rearrangement joins TRBV5-6 to TRBJ1-1, with D possibly being TRBD1 (5 bases). The germline V and J ends were trimmed by 0 bases and 0 bases, with 21 bases remaining between them. This CDR3 spans 19 amino acids. In germline, CDR1 is SGHDT, CDR2 YYEEEE. For the CDR3, the DNA is TGTGCCAGCAGCTTGGAGGGGACCGCCTGGGGACGAATGAACACTGAAGCTTTCTTT. Encoded protein: CASSLEGTAWGRMNTEAFF.

This clonotype has a count of ten or more. The chain joins TRBV7-9 to TRBJ2-7; D is perhaps TRBD1 (7 bases). From germline, CDR1 is SEHNR and CDR2 FQNEAQ (reference sequence). V was clipped by 8 bases and J by 1 base, with 21 bases between them. CDR3 length: 16 amino acids. The chain's CDR3 is CASGFGGGQPSYEQYF. DNA for the CDR3: TGTGCCAGCGGGTTTGGAGGGGGCCAGCCATCCTACGAGCAGTACTTC.